These 29 T cell receptor beta chains came from one sample sequenced in a study of blood T cell repertoires in COVID-19. Clones were sequenced by immunoSEQ multiplex PCR, and TCRdb holds only the in-frame ones, with some missing. Among around 280,000 clones listed, about 89% were seen once. Sequencing input: PBMCs or T cells enriched from blood (not recorded which). These TCRs come from a woman in her forties who had recovered from COVID-19.

J is TRBJ2-3 and V is TRBV2; 14 nucleotides agree with TRBD2. Trimming removed 1 base from V and 2 bases from J; junction bases left unmatched: 5. The CDR3 length is 18 residues. Per germline, CDR1 SNHLY and CDR2 FYNNEI. Here the CDR3 reads CASSEGTSGRTDTDTQYF. CDR3 bases: TGTGCCAGCAGTGAAGGGACTAGCGGGAGGACCGACACAGATACGCAGTATTTT.

The rearrangement joins TRBV7-3 to TRBJ2-7; perhaps TRBD1 as D (5 bases). Trimming pared 5 bases from V and 3 bases from J, leaving 14 bases between. CDR1 is SGHTA and CDR2 is FQGTGA in the germline V gene. There are 14 residues in the CDR3. The CDR3 protein is CASSPRPGNYEQYF. The CDR3 DNA follows: TGTGCCAGCAGCCCTCGCCCAGGGAACTACGAGCAGTACTTC.

This chain uses TRBV5-1 with TRBJ2-7; no firm D call. V lost 0 bases and J lost 0, with 7 bases in between. The CDR3 covers 14 residues. CDR1 is SGHRS, CDR2 YFSETQ, per germline. Here the CDR3 DNA reads TGCGCCAGCAGCTTGGCTCCGAGCTCCTACGAGCAGTACTTC. Translated: CASSLAPSSYEQYF.

V is TRBV10-2 and J is TRBJ1-2; D remains ambiguous. V lost 6 bases and J 8 bases, leaving 10 bases between the germline ends. The germline CDR1 and CDR2 sequences are WSHSY and SAAADI. The CDR3 length is 11 residues. CDR3 in DNA: TGCGCCAGCAGCTCAACGGTAGGCTACACCTTC. Its translation: CASSSTVGYTF.

The rearrangement links TRBV5-1 to TRBJ1-4; D is undetermined. The V end lost 0 bases, the J end lost 10 bases, and 16 bases lay between the germline ends. Germline V CDR1 and CDR2: SGHRS, YFSETQ. The CDR3 covers 15 residues. CDR3 residues: CASSLDTAEMGKLFF. The DNA for the CDR3 is TGCGCCAGCAGCTTGGATACAGCCGAAATGGGAAAACTGTTTTTT.

The CDR3 reads CASSLRGPEGNEQFF. In DNA, the CDR3 is TGTGCCAGCAGCTTACGAGGGCCTGAGGGTAATGAGCAGTTCTTC. This chain connects TRBV7-8 to TRBJ2-1; a weak D match, TRBD2 (5 bases). V dropped 2 bases and J dropped 7 bases, with 15 bases sitting between them. CDR1 and CDR2 from the germline V gene are SGHVS and FQNEAQ. The CDR3 totals 15 residues.

This chain uses TRBV27 with TRBJ1-6; 9 bases map to TRBD1. The J segment lost 10 bases and the V segment lost 8 bases, leaving 6 bases of the junction unmatched. CDR3 length: 13 residues. CDR1 and CDR2 (germline): MNHEY, SMNVEV (reference sequence). The CDR3: CASHKTGGSPLHF. Here the CDR3 DNA reads TGTGCCAGCCACAAGACAGGGGGATCACCCCTCCACTTT.

The chain recombines TRBV5-4 with TRBJ1-2; a weak D match, TRBD1 (6 bases). From germline, CDR1 is SGHNT and CDR2 YYREEE (reference sequence). CDR3 length: 14 residues. The ends were cut back, 0 bases at V and 4 bases at J, with 10 bases in the middle. The DNA for the CDR3 is TGTGCCAGCAGCTTGGGGCAGGGGACCTATGGCTACACCTTC. Translation gives CASSLGQGTYGYTF.

This sequence joins TRBV19 and TRBJ1-2; D uncertain. The germline CDR1 and CDR2 sequences are LNHDA and SQIVND (reference sequence). The CDR3 covers 13 residues. The V and J ends lost 2 bases and 3 bases respectively, with 7 bases between them. CDR3 protein: CASSIRSHYGYTF. For the CDR3, the DNA is TGTGCCAGTAGTATACGGTCCCACTATGGCTACACCTTC.

The chain joins TRBV5-1 to TRBJ2-7; 10 nucleotides agree with TRBD1. The CDR3 loop spans 16 amino acids. CDR1 and CDR2 from the germline V gene are SGHRS and YFSETQ. V was clipped by 0 bases and J by 4 bases; unmatched bases: 7. CDR3 DNA sequence: TGCGCCAGCAGCTTGGCGCCGGGACAGGGGCTATACGAGCAGTACTTC. Protein: CASSLAPGQGLYEQYF.

The V and J genes are TRBV5-1 and TRBJ2-3; 12 positions agree with TRBD2. CDR3 length equals 15 residues. CDR1 SGHRS and CDR2 YFSETQ come from the germline V gene. Unmatched junction bases numbered 5, after V lost 3 bases and J lost 6 bases. For the CDR3, the DNA is TGCGCCAGCAGCTGGACTAGCGGGGTATCTGATACGCAGTATTTT. It specifies CASSWTSGVSDTQYF.

V gene TRBV7-8 combines with J gene TRBJ1-3; 8 bases are shared with TRBD1. Germline-derived CDR1 and CDR2 are SGHVS and FQNEAQ. CDR3 length: 16 amino acids. Trimming removed 1 base from V and 6 bases from J; junction bases left unmatched: 8. The CDR3 spells CASSLGTGRNQNTIYF. CDR3 DNA: TGTGCCAGCAGCTTAGGGACAGGGCGGAATCAAAACACCATATATTTT.

The V gene is TRBV18, the J gene TRBJ2-1; 13 bases are a match to TRBD2. The CDR3 contains 20 residues. Germline assignment: CDR1 KGHSH and CDR2 LQKENI. Losses at the gene ends were 1 base for V and 0 bases for J; bases not matched to a gene: 9. The CDR3 DNA is TGTGCCAGCTCACCACTTTGGACTAGCGGGAGTTCTTACTCCTACAATGAGCAGTTCTTC. Protein sequence: CASSPLWTSGSSYSYNEQFF.

The genes are TRBV5-1 and TRBJ1-1, with a possible D match to TRBD1 (5 bases). The CDR3 is made up of 14 amino acids. Germline V gene lookup returns CDR1 SGHRS and CDR2 YFSETQ. V lost 0 bases to trimming and J lost 0 bases, with 6 bases between them. The CDR3 protein is CASSLGQMNTEAFF. For the CDR3, the DNA is TGCGCCAGCAGCTTGGGACAGATGAACACTGAAGCTTTCTTT.

This chain connects TRBV5-4 to TRBJ2-5; D remains unclear. V lost 1 base and J 2 bases, leaving 6 bases between the germline ends. This CDR3 spans 13 amino acids. CDR1 is SGHNT and CDR2 is YYREEE in the germline V gene (reference sequence). CDR3 sequence reads: CASSLRGQETQYF. CDR3 nucleotide sequence: TGTGCCAGCAGCTTGCGAGGTCAAGAGACCCAGTACTTC.

The chain uses TRBV5-1 and TRBJ2-5; D is perhaps TRBD1 (6 bases). The CDR3 runs 14 residues. CDR1 is SGHRS, CDR2 YFSETQ, per germline. V dropped 0 bases and J dropped 4 bases, with 10 bases sitting between them. The CDR3 DNA reads as TGCGCCAGCAGCTTGGATCCGGACAGAGAGACCCAGTACTTC. This encodes CASSLDPDRETQYF.

The rearrangement links TRBV7-6 to TRBJ1-3; D remains ambiguous. CDR3 length: 15 amino acids. The germline V gene has CDR1 SGHVS and CDR2 FNYEAQ. The ends were cut back, 2 bases at V and 3 bases at J, with 11 bases in the middle. In DNA form, the CDR3 reads TGTGCCAGCAGCTTACACGAGGGTGGTGGAAACACCATATATTTT. It codes for CASSLHEGGGNTIYF.

About this clone: A read error may explain this, as a much larger clone is one base away. The chain uses TRBV11-2 and TRBJ1-2; D uncertain. Germline V gene lookup returns CDR1 SGHAT and CDR2 FQNNGV. The V end lost 5 bases, the J end lost 4 bases, and 5 bases lay between the germline ends. The CDR3 consists of 11 residues. Here the CDR3 DNA reads TGTGCCAGCAGCGGAGGCTATGGCTACACCTTC. This gives the protein CASSGGYGYTF.

This chain connects TRBV4-1 to TRBJ1-6; perhaps TRBD1 as D (5 bases). The CDR3 is 15 residues long. V lost 2 bases to trimming and J lost 6 bases, with 11 bases between them. CDR1 and CDR2 from the germline V gene are MGHRA and YSYEKL. In DNA form, the CDR3 reads TGCGCCAGCAGCCAACAGGGTGTGGGTAATTCACCCCTCCACTTT. It is translated as CASSQQGVGNSPLHF.

The V and J genes are TRBV7-3 and TRBJ2-5; TRBD1 matches at 10 bases. Germline V gene data show CDR1 as SGHTA and CDR2 as FQGTGA. Trimming took 5 bases from V and 5 from J; bases not matched to a gene: 8. The CDR3 loop spans 15 amino acids. CDR3: CASSLPGTGAETQYF. The CDR3 DNA is TGTGCCAGCAGCCTCCCCGGGACAGGGGCCGAGACCCAGTACTTC.

Only a few counts were recorded for this clone. This sequence joins TRBV19 and TRBJ1-4, with D possibly matching TRBD1 (5 bases). Between the trimmed V and J ends, which lost 6 bases and 8 bases, there was a span of 22 bases. This CDR3 has 16 amino acids. Germline loops: CDR1 LNHDA, CDR2 SQIVND (reference sequence). The CDR3: CASRQPWEGEEEKLFF. The CDR3 DNA sequence: TGTGCCAGTAGACAACCGTGGGAAGGGGAAGAGGAAAAACTGTTTTTT.

This chain connects TRBV25-1 to TRBJ2-1, with TRBD1 identical over 7 bases. V shed 10 bases, J shed 0 bases, and the junction held 3 bases outside the gene matches. CDR3 length: 13 residues. Germline V CDR1 and CDR2: MGHDK, SYGVNS. The chain's CDR3 is CATRQGSYNEQFF. The CDR3 DNA follows: TGTGCCACCCGACAGGGCTCCTACAATGAGCAGTTCTTC.

This clone is a singleton in its sample. This rearrangement joins TRBV9 to TRBJ2-3; 7 bases align to TRBD1. V dropped 3 bases and J dropped 3; count of bases not matched to a gene: 10. CDR1 is SGDLS and CDR2 is YYNGEE in the germline V gene. The CDR3 consists of 16 residues. CDR3 amino acids: CASSATAGQETDTQYF. The CDR3 coding sequence is TGTGCCAGCAGCGCCACCGCCGGACAGGAGACAGATACGCAGTATTTT.

V and J are TRBV27 and TRBJ2-7, with 9 bases that match TRBD2. CDR1 and CDR2 from the germline V gene are MNHEY and SMNVEV (reference sequence). V trimming: 6 bases; J trimming: 7 bases; junction bases outside the gene matches: 13. The CDR3 is 15 residues long. The CDR3 spells CASRRAGTSFQEQYF. In nucleotides, the CDR3 is TGTGCCAGCAGAAGGGCCGGGACTAGCTTTCAGGAGCAGTACTTC.

The count of this clone is one. This chain joins TRBV5-1 and TRBJ2-5; 8 bases fit TRBD2. After removal of 2 bases from V and 3 bases from J, the junction contained 6 bases not matched to a gene. The CDR3 runs to 15 residues. The germline CDR1 and CDR2 sequences are SGHRS and YFSETQ. The CDR3 DNA sequence: TGCGCCAGCAGCTTAGGCGGGAGGAGTGAAGAGACCCAGTACTTC. Residues: CASSLGGRSEETQYF. The full variable domain, with the rest looked up from reference TRBV5-1 and TRBJ2-5, is KAGVTQTPRYLIKTRGQQVTLSCSPISGHRSVSWYQQTPGQGLQFLFEYFSETQRNKGNFPGRFSGRQFSNSRSEMNVSTLELGDSALYLCASSLGGRSEETQYFGPGTRLLVL.

The V gene is TRBV5-4, the J gene TRBJ1-1; D not resolved. The germline gives CDR1 SGHNT, CDR2 YYREEE (reference sequence). Trimming stripped 1 base from V and 2 bases from J, with 12 bases between. This CDR3 has 15 residues. The DNA for the CDR3 is TGTGCCAGCAGCTTGAGGTACGGGAGAAACACTGAAGCTTTCTTT. It encodes CASSLRYGRNTEAFF.

The chain couples TRBV5-1 to TRBJ2-5; D might be TRBD2 (5 bases). The CDR3 runs 14 residues. The germline V and J ends were trimmed by 0 bases and 4 bases, with 10 bases remaining between them. The germline V gene encodes CDR1 SGHRS and CDR2 YFSETQ. The CDR3, as DNA: TGCGCCAGCAGCTTGGGGGCGGGTGGAGAGACCCAGTACTTC. Translating gives CASSLGAGGETQYF.

The rearrangement uses TRBV23-1 and TRBJ1-3; the D gene is possibly TRBD1 (5 bases). TRBV23-1 qualifies as an ORF whose function is uncertain. V dropped 0 bases and J dropped 2 bases, with 14 bases sitting between them. This CDR3 has 17 residues. The DNA for the CDR3 is TGCGCCAGCAGTCAATCGACGCAGGGATCGGCTGGAAACACCATATATTTT. Encoded protein: CASSQSTQGSAGNTIYF.

This clone appeared a single time. The J gene is TRBJ2-3, the V gene TRBV7-2, with D possibly TRBD2 on 5 matching bases. V lost 1 base, J lost 1 base, and 12 bases lay in between. CDR1 and CDR2 (germline): SGHTA, FQGNSA. The CDR3 length is 16 residues. The CDR3 region is CASSLVGLGGTDTQYF. The CDR3 region has the DNA TGTGCCAGCAGCTTAGTAGGTTTGGGAGGCACAGATACGCAGTATTTT. Based on the CDR3 plus reference TRBV7-2 and TRBJ2-3, the full variable domain is GAGVSQSPSNKVTEKGKDVELRCDPISGHTALYWYRQSLGQGLEFLIYFQGNSAPDKSGLPSDRFSAERTGGSVSTLTIQRTQQEDSAVYLCASSLVGLGGTDTQYFGPGTRLTVL.